What follows are 2 T cell receptor beta chains derived from one specimen sequenced in a study of blood T cell repertoires in COVID-19 (TCRdb year 2020). The library was made by the immunoSEQ multiplex PCR assay. TCRdb stores this immuneACCESS table with in-frame sequences only. Part of the clones is absent; in the studies checked, under half of the shortfall reflects unresolved V genes, and no reason is known for the rest. This sample has fewer than 400,000 clones in its table, and roughly 90% of those were observed once. The ten biggest clones cover about 4% of the sample. The sample was PBMCs or T cells enriched from blood (not recorded which). Receptors originate from a woman aged 25 to 39 who had been exposed to COVID-19.

This chain joins TRBV4-2 and TRBJ2-7, with D tentatively TRBD2 (6 bases). The CDR3 extends over 12 amino acids. CDR1 and CDR2 from the germline V gene are LGHNA and YNFKEQ. Trimming took 2 bases from V and 7 from J, leaving 9 bases between them. The CDR3: CASSQSGREQYF. The CDR3 bases are TGTGCCAGCAGCCAATCAGGGAGGGAGCAGTACTTC.

This chain links TRBV7-6 with TRBJ1-4; D is perhaps TRBD1 (5 bases). Trimming shortened V by 5 bases and J by 7 bases, and 11 bases separated the two germline ends. CDR1 SGHVS and CDR2 FNYEAQ come from the germline V gene. CDR3 length: 13 amino acids. The CDR3 sequence: CASSAQGVEKLFF. CDR3 DNA sequence: TGTGCCAGCAGCGCTCAAGGGGTTGAAAAACTGTTTTTT.